This T cell receptor beta chain was identified in a study of T cell responses to AZD1222 COVID-19 vaccine. Looking at the study overall: Second-dose timings of about 4 or about 12 weeks were pooled. General study points: Following two doses of AZD1222, Spike-specific TCR breadth and depth rose. Distributed over spike, vaccine-associated CD4 TCRs predominated at 160-218 and 743-854. Repertoires were collected only later (after the peak T cell response had occurred).

The germline V gene encodes CDR1 SGHVS and CDR2 FNYEAQ. This CDR3 has 15 residues. V shed 5 bases, J shed 9 bases, and the junction held 8 bases outside the gene matches. For this clone: Its specificity is not known.

Some clones are missing from TCRdb's copy, which holds only in-frame ones; the method was immunoSEQ multiplex PCR. This sample has roughly 120,000 clones, with 80% to 90% found just once. The TCR originated in an adult in good health. This chain uses TRBV7-6 with TRBJ2-1; 12 nucleotides agree with TRBD2. Sequences were derived from peripheral blood, sampled on day 0 of AZD1222 vaccination. CDR3: CASSPTSGGLVEQFF. The CDR3 DNA follows: TGTGCCAGCAGCCCTACTAGCGGGGGGCTGGTTGAGCAGTTCTTC.